Presented here are 15 T cell receptor beta chains from one specimen sequenced in a study of Graves' ophthalmopathy and Graves' hyperthyroidism. Amplifying from RNA transcripts, the study obtained TCR beta CDR3 regions. First-round RT-PCR employed HTBI primers, with a second-round multiplex PCR after it. TCRdb processed the multiplex PCR reads anew with MiXCR; each CDR3 protein has one entry. The sample holds roughly 400,000 distinct CDR3 sequences, roughly 15% seen once. The source material was peripheral blood. The receptors stem from a woman under 30 with stable Graves' hyperthyroidism.

This clonotype has at least ten counts. The genes are TRBV6-1 and TRBJ1-6; possible D gene TRBD1, 5 bases. Trimming took 5 bases from V and 7 from J, leaving 9 bases between them. The CDR3 length is 13 residues. Germline lookup yields CDR1 MNHNS and CDR2 SASEGT. CDR3 amino acids: CASSSGGNSPLHF. CDR3 bases: TGTGCCAGCAGTTCCGGGGGAAATTCACCCCTCCACTTT.

This clonotype came up many times. The chain links TRBV6-1 to TRBJ2-2, with 7 bases that match TRBD2. The CDR3 contains 16 residues. CDR1 MNHNS and CDR2 SASEGT come from the germline V gene. V lost 5 bases, J lost 7 bases, and 13 bases stayed unmatched. The CDR3 loop reads CASSHVAGEKGGELFF. Here the CDR3 DNA reads TGTGCCAGCAGTCATGTGGCGGGGGAGAAGGGCGGGGAGCTGTTTTTT.

In its sample, this clonotype was seen many times. The genes are TRBV28 and TRBJ1-5; D ambiguous. Germline CDR1 MDHEN, CDR2 SYDVKM. CDR3 length: 14 residues. The V end was cut by 4 bases, the J end by 6 bases, with 13 bases between. This CDR3 is CASSSPGVSQPQHF. CDR3 sequence (DNA): TGTGCCAGCAGTTCGCCGGGCGTTAGTCAGCCCCAGCATTTT.

This clonotype was counted many times. The rearrangement uses TRBV10-3 and TRBJ1-2; no definite D call. Per germline, CDR1 ENHRY and CDR2 SYGVKD. This CDR3 contains 13 residues. Trimming left V 3 bases short and J 7 bases short, with 12 bases between. The CDR3 loop reads CAISDQGLGGYTF. DNA for the CDR3: TGTGCCATCAGTGACCAAGGGTTGGGTGGCTACACCTTC.

This clonotype was counted many times. V gene TRBV27 combines with J gene TRBJ2-5; D perhaps matches TRBD2 (5 bases). The V and J ends lost 4 bases and 0 bases respectively, with 9 bases between them. CDR1 and CDR2 (germline): MNHEY, SMNVEV (reference sequence). This CDR3 comprises 14 residues. Here the CDR3 reads CASSSSTHQETQYF. Written as DNA, the CDR3 is TGTGCCAGCAGTTCTAGCACCCACCAAGAGACCCAGTACTTC.

This clonotype came up once. The gene calls are TRBV27 and TRBJ1-2, with D perhaps TRBD1 (5 bases). V was trimmed by 6 bases and J by 6 bases, leaving 14 bases between them. The germline V gene encodes CDR1 MNHEY and CDR2 SMNVEV (reference sequence). The length of the CDR3 is 13 residues. The CDR3 coding sequence is TGTGCCAGCAGCTTCGAGGGGATGGATGGCTACACCTTC. It codes for CASSFEGMDGYTF.

Ten or more counts support this clonotype. The chain carries TRBV12-3 or TRBV12-4 and TRBJ1-1; D is ambiguous. This CDR3 contains 15 residues. The ends were cut back, 3 bases at V and 4 bases at J, with 15 bases in the middle. The CDR3 is CASSFVGGRGTEAFF. The CDR3 bases are TGTGCCAGCAGTTTCGTAGGCGGGCGCGGCACTGAAGCTTTCTTT.

A word on this clonotype: A single base separates this from a much larger clone, so it may be a read error. The chain links TRBV11-2 to TRBJ2-7; D is unresolved. V lost 4 bases, J lost 0 bases, and 13 bases lay in between. Germline CDR1 and CDR2: SGHAT and FQNNGV. CDR3 length: 15 amino acids. CDR3 amino acids: CASSSPGSSSYEQYF. The DNA of the CDR3 is TGTGCCAGCAGCTCCCCCGGAAGTAGCTCCTACGAGCAGTACTTC.

Ten or more counts support this clonotype. This chain links TRBV12-3 or TRBV12-4 with TRBJ1-2; 7 bases line up with TRBD1. Trimming cost V 3 bases and J 2 bases; bases outside gene matches: 6. The CDR3 is made up of 15 amino acids. The CDR3 nucleotides read TGTGCCAGCAGTTTTAATCCGGGACAGAACTATGGCTACACCTTC. Translation: CASSFNPGQNYGYTF.

Many counts were recorded for this clonotype. The chain uses TRBV15 and TRBJ2-7; weak D call: TRBD1 (5 bases). Germline CDR1 and CDR2: LNHNV and YYDKDF (reference sequence). The CDR3 consists of 13 residues. V was cut by 0 bases and J by 6 bases, with 9 bases left in between. CDR3 DNA: TGTGCCACCAGCAGAGATTTGCAGGGCGAGCAGTACTTC. Translation: CATSRDLQGEQYF.

The table lists this clonotype with a few counts. The chain employs TRBV18 and TRBJ1-1; a weak D match, TRBD1 (5 bases). This CDR3 is 14 amino acids long. The germline CDR1 and CDR2 sequences are KGHSH and LQKENI. The V and J ends lost 3 bases and 6 bases respectively, with 14 bases between them. CDR3 loop: CASSPTGGSAEAFF. The CDR3, as DNA: TGTGCCAGCTCACCGACGGGGGGGAGCGCTGAAGCTTTCTTT.

This clonotype showed up many times. The J gene is TRBJ1-2, the V gene TRBV10-3; 8 nucleotides agree with TRBD1. Germline CDR1 and CDR2: ENHRY and SYGVKD. This CDR3 spans 13 amino acids. V shed 10 bases and J 2 bases; nucleotides not matched to a gene: 6. The CDR3, as DNA: TGTGCCACGACCCCAGGGGGCAACTATGGCTACACCTTC. Translation gives CATTPGGNYGYTF.

This clonotype was observed many times. V and J are TRBV24-1 and TRBJ1-1; possible D gene TRBD1, 5 bases. V was pared by 3 bases and J by 0 bases, with 10 bases between. Germline CDR1 is KGHDR and CDR2 is SFDVKD. The CDR3 spans 15 residues. CDR3: CATSDTRGMNTEAFF. The CDR3 DNA is TGTGCCACCAGTGATACTAGGGGAATGAACACTGAAGCTTTCTTT.

The chain links TRBV6-2 or TRBV6-3 to TRBJ1-5, with D perhaps matching TRBD1 (5 bases). The CDR3 is 16 residues long. Germline V gene data show CDR1 as MNHEY and CDR2 as SVGEGT. Trimming removed 0 bases at V and 2 bases at J, with 11 bases between. The CDR3 is CASSYSRGGRNQPQHF. CDR3 bases: TGTGCCAGCAGTTACTCGCGGGGGGGACGCAATCAGCCCCAGCATTTT.

V usage is TRBV5-6 and J usage is TRBJ2-7; D is possibly TRBD1 (6 bases). Germline V gene sequence: CDR1 SGHDT, CDR2 YYEEEE. This CDR3 has 13 residues. Trimming shortened V by 5 bases and J by 5 bases, and 14 bases separated the two germline ends. The CDR3 bases are TGTGCCAGCAGAAATCGTCAGGGGCACGAGCAGTACTTC. As protein: CASRNRQGHEQYF.